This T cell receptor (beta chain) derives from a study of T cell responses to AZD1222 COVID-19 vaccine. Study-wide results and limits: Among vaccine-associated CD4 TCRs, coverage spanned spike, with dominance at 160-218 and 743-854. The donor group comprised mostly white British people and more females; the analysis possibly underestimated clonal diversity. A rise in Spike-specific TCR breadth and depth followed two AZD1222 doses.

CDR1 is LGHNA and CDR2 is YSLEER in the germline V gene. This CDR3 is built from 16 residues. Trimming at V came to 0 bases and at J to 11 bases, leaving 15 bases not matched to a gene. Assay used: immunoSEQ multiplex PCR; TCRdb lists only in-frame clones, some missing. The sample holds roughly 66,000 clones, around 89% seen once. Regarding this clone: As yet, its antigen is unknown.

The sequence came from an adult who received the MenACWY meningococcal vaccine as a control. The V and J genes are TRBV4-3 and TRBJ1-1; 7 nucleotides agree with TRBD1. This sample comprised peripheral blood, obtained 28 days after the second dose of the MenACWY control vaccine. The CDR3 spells CASSQDPRQGGSSAFF. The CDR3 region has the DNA TGCGCCAGCAGCCAAGATCCTAGACAGGGTGGGAGTTCCGCTTTCTTT.